This T cell receptor beta chain was sequenced during a study of blood T cell repertoires in COVID-19. Study-level background: Samples representing acute and convalescent COVID-19 were sourced from the United States, Italy and Spain. PBMCs, B-cell-depleted T cells, or T cells provided the cDNA or gDNA that made up the material.

Authors' data handling: Researchers report that nucleated cell counts were estimated from reference gene primer amplification. Data came from immunoSEQ multiplex PCR; TCRdb stores just in-frame clones and leaves some out. Clone size and the V and J calls come from that table; the DNA yielded D and trimming. The sample records around 83,000 clones, around nine tenths being singletons. This clone was seen more than once but under ten times. The CDR3 totals 16 residues. Germline CDR1 is LNHNV and CDR2 is YYDKDF (reference sequence). Trimming removed 3 bases from V and 6 bases from J; junction bases left unmatched: 5.

Input material: peripheral blood. This receptor was obtained from a man between 70 and 80 years old with active or convalescent COVID-19. V and J are TRBV15 and TRBJ2-3, with 14 bases that match TRBD2. The CDR3 is CATSRGLAGASDTQYF. The CDR3 DNA reads as TGTGCCACCAGCAGGGGACTAGCGGGAGCTTCGGATACGCAGTATTTT.